These T cell receptor beta chains were read from a single sample in a study of early T cells in non-severe SARS-CoV-2 infection. TCRdb redid the calling of the 5' RACE reads with MiXCR, one entry per CDR3 protein. The profile covers approximately 69,000 distinct CDR3 sequences, with about 12% appearing a single time and roughly 6.1% taken by the ten largest. The sequenced sample consisted of whole blood. These receptors were obtained from an adult who was a healthcare worker with PCR-confirmed SARS-CoV-2 infection or an uninfected control (not recorded which). The CDR3 runs from the conserved cysteine through the conserved F or W.

V	CDR3
TRBV7-2	CASSLDSGGANEQFF
TRBV27	CASSITTRGDEQFF
TRBV7-2	CASSLNVGTEAFF
TRBV12-3/TRBV12-4	CASSSPGGGREKLFF
TRBV20-1	CSARDPLNNEQFF
TRBV6-4	CASSVAGGTDTQYF
TRBV11-2	CASSFQANTEAFF
TRBV19	CASSIRTTYEQYF
TRBV29-1	CSSSLGGNEAFF
TRBV5-1	CASSLETGQLGEQYF
TRBV4-2	CASSQDLAGGPNEQFF
TRBV6-4	CASSVRWTSTDTQYF
TRBV12-3/TRBV12-4	CASSLYQNTEAFF
TRBV3-1	CASSQTTDNSPLHF
TRBV6-5	CASSYTGYGYTF
TRBV3-1	CASSRDARNQPQHF
TRBV9	CASSVRQGWRETQYF
TRBV7-2	CASSLGWAGTSPETQYF
TRBV29-1	CSVDAATGELFF
TRBV7-6	CASSLTGDGAYEQYF
TRBV4-1	CASSQPGQVGNEQFF
TRBV13	CASSPRGPYEQYF
TRBV20-1	CSAQSGGAAEQYF
TRBV12-5	CASGLDRSRGRQETQYF
TRBV12-3/TRBV12-4	CASRKSENSYLHF
TRBV18	CASSPGVSAYSNQPQHF
TRBV11-1	CASSLILAGDTQYF
TRBV20-1	CSARDIRGETQYF
TRBV20-1	CSARDALEETQYF
TRBV11-2	CASSTGTGNNEQFF
TRBV7-2	CASSFTGSPTYNSPLHF
TRBV29-1	CSVRTAGVMTEQYF
TRBV7-9	CASSLGPGKSSYEQYF
TRBV29-1	CSVDGTGTQPETQYF
TRBV21-1	CASLTLYGYTF
TRBV6-1	CASGLGGETQYF
TRBV6-1	CASSSPPPGALEQFF
TRBV11-3	CASSSDGTGYEQYF
TRBV29-1	CSVYSGNTIYF
TRBV6-6	CASSYGGAQETQYF
TRBV7-9	CASSWGHRETQYF
TRBV5-1	CASSLDGLAYNEQFF
TRBV19	CASSTKQGYGYGYTF
TRBV29-1	CSVVGGSGETQYF
TRBV7-9	CASSLGGGTQPQHF
TRBV29-1	CSVGIAGANVLTF
TRBV28	CASSPDLWGLADTHEQFF